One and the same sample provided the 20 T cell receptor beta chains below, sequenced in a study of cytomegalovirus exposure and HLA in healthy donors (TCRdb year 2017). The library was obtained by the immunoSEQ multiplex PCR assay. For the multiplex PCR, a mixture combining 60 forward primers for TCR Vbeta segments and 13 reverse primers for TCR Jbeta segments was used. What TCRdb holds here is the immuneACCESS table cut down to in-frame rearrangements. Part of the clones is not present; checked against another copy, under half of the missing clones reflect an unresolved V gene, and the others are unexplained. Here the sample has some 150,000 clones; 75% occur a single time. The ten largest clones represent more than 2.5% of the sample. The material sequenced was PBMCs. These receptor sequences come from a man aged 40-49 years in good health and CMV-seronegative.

The CDR3 DNA reads as TGTGCCAGCAGCTTAGGACTAGAAACAGATACGCAGTATTTT. Its protein is CASSLGLETDTQYF. The gene calls are TRBV7-3 and TRBJ2-3, with TRBD2 matching over 7 bases. CDR1 is SGHTA and CDR2 is FQGTGA in the germline V gene. The V segment lost 2 bases and the J segment 3 bases; nucleotides outside the gene matches: 2. CDR3 length: 14 residues.

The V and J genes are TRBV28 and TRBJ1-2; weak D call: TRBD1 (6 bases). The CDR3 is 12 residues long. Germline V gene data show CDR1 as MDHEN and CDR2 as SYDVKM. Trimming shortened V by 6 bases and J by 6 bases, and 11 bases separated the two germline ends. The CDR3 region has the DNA TGTGCCAGCAGCTATACAGGGAATGGCTACACCTTC. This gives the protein CASSYTGNGYTF.

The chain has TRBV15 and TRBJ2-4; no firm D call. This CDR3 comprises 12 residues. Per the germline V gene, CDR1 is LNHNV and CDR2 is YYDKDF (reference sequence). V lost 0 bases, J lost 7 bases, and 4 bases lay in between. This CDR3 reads CATSRDINIQYF. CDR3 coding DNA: TGTGCCACCAGCAGAGATATCAACATTCAGTACTTC.

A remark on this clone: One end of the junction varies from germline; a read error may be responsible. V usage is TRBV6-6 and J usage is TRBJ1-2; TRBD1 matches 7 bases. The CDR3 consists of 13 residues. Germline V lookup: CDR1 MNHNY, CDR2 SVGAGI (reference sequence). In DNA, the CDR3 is TGTGCCAGCACTACGGGACAGAACTATGGCTACCCCTTC. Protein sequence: CASTTGQNYGYPF.

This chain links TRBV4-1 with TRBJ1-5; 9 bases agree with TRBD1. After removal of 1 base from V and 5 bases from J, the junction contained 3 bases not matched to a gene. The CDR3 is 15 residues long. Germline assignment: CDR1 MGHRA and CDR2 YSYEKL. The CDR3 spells CASSQGDRVDQPQHF. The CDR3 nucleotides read TGCGCCAGCAGCCAAGGGGACAGGGTAGATCAGCCCCAGCATTTT.

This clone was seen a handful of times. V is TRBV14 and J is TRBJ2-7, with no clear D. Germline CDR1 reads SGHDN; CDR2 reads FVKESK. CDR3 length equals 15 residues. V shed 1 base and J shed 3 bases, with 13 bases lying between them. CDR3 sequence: CASSQGSAEYYEQYF. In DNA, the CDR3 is TGTGCCAGCAGCCAAGGGTCTGCCGAGTACTACGAGCAGTACTTC.

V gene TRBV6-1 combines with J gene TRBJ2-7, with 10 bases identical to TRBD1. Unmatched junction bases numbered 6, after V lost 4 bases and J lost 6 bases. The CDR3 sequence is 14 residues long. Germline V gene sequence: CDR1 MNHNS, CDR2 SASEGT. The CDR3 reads CASSAGQGPCEQYF. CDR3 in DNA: TGTGCCAGCAGTGCGGGACAGGGGCCTTGCGAGCAGTACTTC.

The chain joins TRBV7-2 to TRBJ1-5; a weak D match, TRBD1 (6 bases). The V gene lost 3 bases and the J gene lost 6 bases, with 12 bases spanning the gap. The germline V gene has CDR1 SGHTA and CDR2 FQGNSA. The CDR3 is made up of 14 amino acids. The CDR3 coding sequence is TGTGCCAGCAGCTTGCAGGGGATCGGTCAGCCCCAGCATTTT. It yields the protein CASSLQGIGQPQHF.

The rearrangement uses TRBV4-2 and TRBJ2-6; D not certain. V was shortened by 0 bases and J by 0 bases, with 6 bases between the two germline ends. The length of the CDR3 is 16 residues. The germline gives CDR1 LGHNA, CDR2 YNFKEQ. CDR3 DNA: TGTGCCAGCAGCCAAGATAGTGACTCTGGGGCCAACGTCCTGACTTTC. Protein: CASSQDSDSGANVLTF.

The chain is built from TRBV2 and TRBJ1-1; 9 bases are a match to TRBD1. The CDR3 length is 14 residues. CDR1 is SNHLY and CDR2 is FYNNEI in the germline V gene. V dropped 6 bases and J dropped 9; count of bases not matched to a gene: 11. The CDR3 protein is CASRPGQGSIKAFF. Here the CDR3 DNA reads TGTGCCAGCAGACCGGGACAGGGTTCGATAAAAGCTTTCTTT.

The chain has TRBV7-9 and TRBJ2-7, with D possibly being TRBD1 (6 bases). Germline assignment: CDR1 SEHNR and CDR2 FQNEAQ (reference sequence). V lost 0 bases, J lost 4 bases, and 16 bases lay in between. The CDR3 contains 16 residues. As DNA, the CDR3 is TGTGCCAGCAGCTTAGCCCCTTTTGGGGGCTGGTACGAGCAGTACTTC. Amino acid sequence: CASSLAPFGGWYEQYF. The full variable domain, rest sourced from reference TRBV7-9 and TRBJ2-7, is DTGVSQNPRHKITKRGQNVTFRCDPISEHNRLYWYRQTLGQGPEFLTYFQNEAQLEKSRLLSDRFSAERPKGSFSTLEIQRTEQGDSAMYLCASSLAPFGGWYEQYFGPGTRLTVT.

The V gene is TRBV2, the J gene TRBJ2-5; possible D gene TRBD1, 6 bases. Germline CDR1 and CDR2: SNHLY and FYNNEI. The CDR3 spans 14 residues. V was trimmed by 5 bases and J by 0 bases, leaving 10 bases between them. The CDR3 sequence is CASSRQGNQETQYF. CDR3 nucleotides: TGTGCCAGCAGTCGTCAGGGGAACCAAGAGACCCAGTACTTC.

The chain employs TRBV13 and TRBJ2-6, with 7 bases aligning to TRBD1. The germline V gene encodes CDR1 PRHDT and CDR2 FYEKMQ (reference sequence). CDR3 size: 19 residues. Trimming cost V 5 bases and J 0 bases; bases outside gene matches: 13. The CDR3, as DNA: TGTGCCAGCAGCCATAATCCGGGACAGCAATTCTCTGGGGCCAACGTCCTGACTTTC. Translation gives CASSHNPGQQFSGANVLTF.

The chain's CDR3 is CASSQVIGGGPNYGYTF. The CDR3 nucleotides are TGCGCCAGCAGCCAAGTCATCGGAGGAGGGCCCAACTATGGCTACACCTTC. The genes are TRBV4-3 and TRBJ1-2, with no clear D. This CDR3 is 17 amino acids long. Germline lookup yields CDR1 LGHNA and CDR2 YSLEER. Trimming shortened V by 1 base and J by 2 bases, and 17 bases separated the two germline ends.

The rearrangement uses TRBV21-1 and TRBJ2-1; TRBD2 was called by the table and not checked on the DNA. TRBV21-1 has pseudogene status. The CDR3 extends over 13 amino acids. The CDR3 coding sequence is TGTGCCAGCAGCGGGTTTGAGGGAAATGAGCAGTTCTTC. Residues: CASSGFEGNEQFF.

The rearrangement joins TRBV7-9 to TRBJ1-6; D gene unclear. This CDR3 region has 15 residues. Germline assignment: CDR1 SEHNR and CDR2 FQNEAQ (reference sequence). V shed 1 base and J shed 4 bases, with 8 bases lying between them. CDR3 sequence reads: CASSLGREYNSPLHF. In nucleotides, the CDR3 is TGTGCCAGCAGCTTAGGAAGGGAGTATAATTCACCCCTCCACTTT.

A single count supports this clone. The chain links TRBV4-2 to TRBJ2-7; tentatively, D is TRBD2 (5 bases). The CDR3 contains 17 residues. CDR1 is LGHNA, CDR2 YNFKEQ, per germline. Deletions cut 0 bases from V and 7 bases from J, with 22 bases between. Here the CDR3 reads CASSQDIMFQRRMEQYF. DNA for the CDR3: TGTGCCAGCAGCCAAGATATAATGTTCCAGCGGAGAATGGAGCAGTACTTC.

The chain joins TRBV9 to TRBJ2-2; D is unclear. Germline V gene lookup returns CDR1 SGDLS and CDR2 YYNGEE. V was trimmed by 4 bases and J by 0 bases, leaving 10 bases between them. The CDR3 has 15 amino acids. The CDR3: CASSPRASNTGELFF. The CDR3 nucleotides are TGTGCCAGCAGCCCCCGCGCCTCGAACACCGGGGAGCTGTTTTTT.

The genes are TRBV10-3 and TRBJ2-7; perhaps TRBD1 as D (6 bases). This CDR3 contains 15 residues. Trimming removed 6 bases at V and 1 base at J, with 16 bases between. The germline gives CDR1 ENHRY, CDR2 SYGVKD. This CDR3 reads CAISPRDTNSYEQYF. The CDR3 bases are TGTGCCATCAGCCCCCGGGACACGAATTCCTACGAGCAGTACTTC.

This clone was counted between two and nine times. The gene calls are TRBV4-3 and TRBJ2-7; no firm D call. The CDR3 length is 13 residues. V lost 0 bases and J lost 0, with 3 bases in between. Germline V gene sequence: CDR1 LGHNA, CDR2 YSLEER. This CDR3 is CASSQEASYEQYF. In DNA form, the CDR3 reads TGCGCCAGCAGCCAAGAAGCCTCCTACGAGCAGTACTTC.